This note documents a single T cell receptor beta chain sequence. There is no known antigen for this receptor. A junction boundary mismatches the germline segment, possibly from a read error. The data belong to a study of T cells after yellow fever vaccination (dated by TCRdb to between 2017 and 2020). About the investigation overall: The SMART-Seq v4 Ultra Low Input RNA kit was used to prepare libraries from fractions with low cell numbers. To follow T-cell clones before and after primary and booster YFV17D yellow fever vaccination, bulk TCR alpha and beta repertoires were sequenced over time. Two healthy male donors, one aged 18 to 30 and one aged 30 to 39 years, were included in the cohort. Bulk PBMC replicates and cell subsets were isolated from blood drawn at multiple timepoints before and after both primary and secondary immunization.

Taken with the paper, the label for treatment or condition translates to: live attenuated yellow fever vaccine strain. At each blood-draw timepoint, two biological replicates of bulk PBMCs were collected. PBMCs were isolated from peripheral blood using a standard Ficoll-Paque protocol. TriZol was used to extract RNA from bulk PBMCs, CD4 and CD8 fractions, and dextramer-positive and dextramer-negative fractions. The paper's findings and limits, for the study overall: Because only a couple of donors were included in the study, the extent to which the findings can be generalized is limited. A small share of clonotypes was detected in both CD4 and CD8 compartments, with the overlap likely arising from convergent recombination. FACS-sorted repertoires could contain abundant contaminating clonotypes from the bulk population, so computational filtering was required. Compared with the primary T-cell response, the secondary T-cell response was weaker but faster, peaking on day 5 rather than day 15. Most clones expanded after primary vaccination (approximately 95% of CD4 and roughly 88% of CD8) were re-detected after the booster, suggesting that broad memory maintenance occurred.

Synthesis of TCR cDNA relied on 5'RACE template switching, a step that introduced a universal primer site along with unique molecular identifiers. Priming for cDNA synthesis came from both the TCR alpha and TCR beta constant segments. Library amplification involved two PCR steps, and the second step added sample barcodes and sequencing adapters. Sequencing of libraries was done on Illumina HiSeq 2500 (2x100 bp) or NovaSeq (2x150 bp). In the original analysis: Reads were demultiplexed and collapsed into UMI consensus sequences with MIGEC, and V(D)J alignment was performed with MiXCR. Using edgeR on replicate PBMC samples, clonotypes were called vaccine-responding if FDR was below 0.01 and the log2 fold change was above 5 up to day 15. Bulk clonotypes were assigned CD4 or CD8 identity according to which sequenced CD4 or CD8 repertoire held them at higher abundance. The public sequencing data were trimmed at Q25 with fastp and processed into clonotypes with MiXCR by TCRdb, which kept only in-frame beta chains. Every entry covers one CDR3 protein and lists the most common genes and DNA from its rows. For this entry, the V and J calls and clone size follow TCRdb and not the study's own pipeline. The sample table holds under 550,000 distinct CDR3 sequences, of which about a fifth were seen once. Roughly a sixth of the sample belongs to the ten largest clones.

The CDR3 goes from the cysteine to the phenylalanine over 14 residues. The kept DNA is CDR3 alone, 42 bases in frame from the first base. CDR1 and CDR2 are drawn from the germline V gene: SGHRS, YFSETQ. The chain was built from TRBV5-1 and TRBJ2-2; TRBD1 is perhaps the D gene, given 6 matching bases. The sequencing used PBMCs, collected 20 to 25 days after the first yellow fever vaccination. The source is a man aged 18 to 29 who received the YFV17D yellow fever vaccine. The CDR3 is CASSLATGTGELFF. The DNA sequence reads TGTGCCAGCAGCTTAGCGACAGGTACCGGGGAGCTGTTTTTT.